The clone carrying this T cell receptor beta chain was counted only a few times. Its antigen remains unidentified. The CDR3 covers 13 residues. After removal of 3 bases from V and 6 bases from J, the junction contained 7 bases not matched to a gene. CDR1 is GTSNPN, CDR2 SVGIG, per germline (reference sequence). This sample was included in a study of T cell responses to AZD1222 COVID-19 vaccine. Generated by immunoSEQ multiplex PCR, the TCRdb table keeps only in-frame clones and is missing some. The sample includes about 120,000 clones, 80% to 90% of them seen just once. Study-level points and caveats: Spike was spanned by vaccine-associated CD4 TCRs, which were dominant at 160-218 and 743-854. Spike-specific TCR breadth and depth went up after people got two AZD1222 doses. Baseline antibody screening turned up just a handful of seropositive AZD1222 recipients.

The source material was peripheral blood, sampled on day 0 of AZD1222 vaccination. This receptor was identified in an adult in good health. The rearrangement links TRBV30 to TRBJ1-2, with 7 bases aligning to TRBD1. Written as DNA, the CDR3 is TGTGCCTGGAGCGCAGGGGGAGGGGATGGCTACACCTTC. Translated, it gives CAWSAGGGDGYTF.